This TCR beta chain was captured in a study of response to subunit inactivated influenza vaccine (dated by TCRdb to the late 2010s). Background for the entire study: Deep quantitative profiling of the T cell receptor repertoire was used in the study to follow responses to a trivalent subunit inactivated influenza vaccine.

What the authors observed across the whole study: It was suggested by the authors that each seasonal influenza vaccination may recruit only a limited number of new T cells.

The library relied on RT-PCR. The sequencer listed for this sample is Illumina HiSeq 2500. Clones were called with MiXCR by TCRdb after fastp trimmed the public reads at Q25, and only in-frame beta chains were retained. Each record represents a unique CDR3 protein, reported with the most common genes and DNA among its rows. Here the sample has around 490,000 distinct CDR3 sequences; under 9% occur a single time. Roughly 13% of the sample comes from the top ten. The CDR3 runs 16 residues from the cysteine to the phenylalanine. Just the 48-base CDR3 DNA is kept, in frame starting at base 1. Taken from the germline V gene, the CDR1 and CDR2 loops are MGHRA and YSYEKL. The germline V and J ends show losses of 2 bases and 7 bases respectively, and no gene match explains 9 bases of the junction. This clonotype was counted many times. The clone's antigen remains unknown. No base-level quality is on record; no much larger clone is a single base apart.

The starting material was PBMCs from blood, obtained roughly 24 months after vaccination. Recombination connected TRBV4-1 to TRBJ2-3, with 10 bases matching TRBD1. The receptor was derived from a man in his fifties or sixties who received an inactivated influenza vaccine. Donor details come from another sample of the same person, matched by shared clones. The CDR3 sequence is CASSQPLTGGAYTQYF. The DNA reads TGCGCCAGCAGCCAACCTTTGACAGGGGGCGCATATACGCAGTATTTT.